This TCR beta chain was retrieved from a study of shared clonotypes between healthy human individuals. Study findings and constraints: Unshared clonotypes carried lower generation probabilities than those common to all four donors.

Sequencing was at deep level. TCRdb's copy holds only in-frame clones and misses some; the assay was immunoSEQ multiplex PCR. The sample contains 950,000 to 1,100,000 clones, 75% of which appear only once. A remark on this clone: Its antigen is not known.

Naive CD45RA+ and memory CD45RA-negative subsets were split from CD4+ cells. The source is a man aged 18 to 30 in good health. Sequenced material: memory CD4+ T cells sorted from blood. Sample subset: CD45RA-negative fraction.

CDR3 amino acids: CASSIFLRETQYF. DNA for the CDR3: TGTGCCAGTAGTATCTTTCTACGGGAGACCCAGTACTTC. The rearrangement links TRBV19 to TRBJ2-5; D ambiguous. The CDR3 contains 13 residues. Germline CDR1 and CDR2: LNHDA and SQIVND (reference sequence). V lost 3 bases, J lost 5 bases, and 10 bases lay in between.